Sequencing of this T cell receptor (beta chain) was carried out in a study of blood T cell repertoires in COVID-19. Study processing details: Nucleated cell number was recorded as an estimate derived from reference gene primer amplification. Sequencing used immunoSEQ multiplex PCR; TCRdb keeps in-frame clones, though not all of them. V and J calls and clone size follow that table, whereas D and trimming were derived from the DNA. The sample includes hundreds of thousands of clones, 89% seen only once; the top ten take about 5.2%. The CDR3 has 17 amino acids. Germline-derived CDR1 and CDR2 are LNHDA and SQIVND (reference sequence). Trimming removed 3 bases at V and 2 bases at J, with 19 bases between. Membership in each cohort depended on participant-reported clinical history.

Sequencing was carried out using PBMCs or T cells enriched from blood (not recorded which). The receptor's source is a man aged 55 to 69 who had recovered from COVID-19. The rearrangement joins TRBV19 to TRBJ1-1; no clear D. CDR3 nucleotides: TGTGCCAGTAGTATCTGGAGCCCCAGAGTGGAAAACACTGAAGCTTTCTTT. It specifies CASSIWSPRVENTEAFF.